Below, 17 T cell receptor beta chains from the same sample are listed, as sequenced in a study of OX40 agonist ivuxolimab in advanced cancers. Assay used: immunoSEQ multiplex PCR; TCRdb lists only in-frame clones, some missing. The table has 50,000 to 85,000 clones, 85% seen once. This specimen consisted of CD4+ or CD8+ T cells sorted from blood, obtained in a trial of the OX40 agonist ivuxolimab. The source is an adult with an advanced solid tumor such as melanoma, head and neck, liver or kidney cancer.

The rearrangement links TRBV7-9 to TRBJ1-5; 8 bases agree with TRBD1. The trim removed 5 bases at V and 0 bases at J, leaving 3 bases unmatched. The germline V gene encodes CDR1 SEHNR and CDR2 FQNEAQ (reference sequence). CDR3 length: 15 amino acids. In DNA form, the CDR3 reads TGTGCCAGCAGCGGACAGGGAGGTAGCAATCAGCCCCAGCATTTT. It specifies CASSGQGGSNQPQHF.

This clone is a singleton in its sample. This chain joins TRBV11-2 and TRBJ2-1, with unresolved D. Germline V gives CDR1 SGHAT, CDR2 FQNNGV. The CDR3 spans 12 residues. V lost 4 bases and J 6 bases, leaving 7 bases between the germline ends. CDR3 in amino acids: CASSSGFNEQFF. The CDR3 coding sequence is TGTGCCAGCAGCTCGGGCTTCAATGAGCAGTTCTTC.

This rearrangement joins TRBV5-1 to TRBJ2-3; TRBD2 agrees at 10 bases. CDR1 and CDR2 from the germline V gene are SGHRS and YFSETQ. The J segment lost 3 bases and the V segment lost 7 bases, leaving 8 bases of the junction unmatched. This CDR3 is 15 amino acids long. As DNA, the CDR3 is TGCGCCAGCCGGGCCCTAGCGGGAGTTACAGATACGCAGTATTTT. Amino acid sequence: CASRALAGVTDTQYF.

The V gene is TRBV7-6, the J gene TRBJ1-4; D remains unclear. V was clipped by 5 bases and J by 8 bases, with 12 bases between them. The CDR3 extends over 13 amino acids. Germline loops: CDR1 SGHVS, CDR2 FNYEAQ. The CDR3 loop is CASSPTRGEKLFF. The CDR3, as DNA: TGTGCCAGCAGCCCGACCCGAGGGGAAAAACTGTTTTTT.

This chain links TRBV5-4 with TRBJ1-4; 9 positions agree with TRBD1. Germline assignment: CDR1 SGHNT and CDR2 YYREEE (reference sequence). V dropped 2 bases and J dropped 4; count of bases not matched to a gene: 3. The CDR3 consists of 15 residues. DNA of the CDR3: TGTGCCAGCAGCTTAGGGGGACAGGGTAATGAAAAACTGTTTTTT. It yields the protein CASSLGGQGNEKLFF.

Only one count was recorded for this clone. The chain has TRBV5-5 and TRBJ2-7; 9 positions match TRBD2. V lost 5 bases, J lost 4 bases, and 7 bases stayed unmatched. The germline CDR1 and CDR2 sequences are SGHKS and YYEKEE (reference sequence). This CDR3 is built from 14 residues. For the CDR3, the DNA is TGTGCCAGCAGACAAGCGGGAGGAAGATACGAGCAGTACTTC. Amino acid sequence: CASRQAGGRYEQYF.

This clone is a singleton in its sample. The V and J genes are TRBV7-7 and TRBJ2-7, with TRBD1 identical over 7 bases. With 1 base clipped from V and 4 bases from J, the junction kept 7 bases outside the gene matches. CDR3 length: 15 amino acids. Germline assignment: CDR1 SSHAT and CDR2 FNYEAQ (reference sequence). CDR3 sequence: CASSLGGTAEYEQYF. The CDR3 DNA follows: TGTGCCAGCAGCTTAGGAGGGACAGCGGAATACGAGCAGTACTTC.

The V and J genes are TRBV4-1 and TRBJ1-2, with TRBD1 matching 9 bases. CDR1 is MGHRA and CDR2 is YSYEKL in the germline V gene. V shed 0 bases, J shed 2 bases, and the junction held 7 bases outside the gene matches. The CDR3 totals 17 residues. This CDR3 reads CASSQDVYRGQNYGYTF. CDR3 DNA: TGCGCCAGCAGCCAAGATGTCTACAGGGGGCAGAACTATGGCTACACCTTC.

The CDR3, as DNA: TGTGCCAGTAGTATTTTAACCCGACAGATCCAAGAGACCCAGTACTTC. This encodes CASSILTRQIQETQYF. This chain links TRBV19 with TRBJ2-5, with D tentatively TRBD1 (5 bases). Germline V CDR1 and CDR2: LNHDA, SQIVND (reference sequence). Trimming removed 3 bases at V and 1 base at J, with 15 bases between. The CDR3 covers 16 residues.

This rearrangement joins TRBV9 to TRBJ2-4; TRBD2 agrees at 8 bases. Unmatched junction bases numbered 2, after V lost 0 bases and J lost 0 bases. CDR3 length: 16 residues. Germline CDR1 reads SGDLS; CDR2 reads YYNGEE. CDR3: CASSVGSGIAKNIQYF. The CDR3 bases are TGTGCCAGCAGCGTAGGTAGCGGGATAGCCAAAAACATTCAGTACTTC.

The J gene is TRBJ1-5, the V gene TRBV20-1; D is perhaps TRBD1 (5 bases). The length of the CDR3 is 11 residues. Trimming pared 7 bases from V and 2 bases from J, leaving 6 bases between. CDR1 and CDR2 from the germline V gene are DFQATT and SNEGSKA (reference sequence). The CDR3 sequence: CSGGGNQPQHF. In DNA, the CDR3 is TGCAGTGGGGGGGGCAATCAGCCCCAGCATTTT.

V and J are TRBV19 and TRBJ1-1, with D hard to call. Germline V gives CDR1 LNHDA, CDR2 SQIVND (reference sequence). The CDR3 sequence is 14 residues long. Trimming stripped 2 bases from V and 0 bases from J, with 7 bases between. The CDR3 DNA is TGTGCCAGTAGTATATGGGGAATGAACACTGAAGCTTTCTTT. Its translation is CASSIWGMNTEAFF.

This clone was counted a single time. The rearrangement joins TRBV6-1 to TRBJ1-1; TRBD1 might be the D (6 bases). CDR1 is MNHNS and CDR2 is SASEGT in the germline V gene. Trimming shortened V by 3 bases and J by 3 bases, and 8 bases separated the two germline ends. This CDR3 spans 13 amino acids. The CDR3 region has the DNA TGTGCCAGCAGTGAGGGGACATACACTGAAGCTTTCTTT. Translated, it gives CASSEGTYTEAFF.

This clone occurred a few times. DNA of the CDR3: TGCGCCAGCAGCTTGGTATCTAGCGGGACCCGTTACAATGAGCAGTTCTTC. The encoded protein is CASSLVSSGTRYNEQFF. The V call is TRBV5-1, the J call TRBJ2-1, with TRBD2 identical over 9 bases. Trimming cost V 0 bases and J 4 bases; bases outside gene matches: 8. Germline CDR1 reads SGHRS; CDR2 reads YFSETQ. The CDR3 extends over 17 amino acids. The complete variable domain, with remaining parts taken from reference TRBV5-1 and TRBJ2-1, reads KAGVTQTPRYLIKTRGQQVTLSCSPISGHRSVSWYQQTPGQGLQFLFEYFSETQRNKGNFPGRFSGRQFSNSRSEMNVSTLELGDSALYLCASSLVSSGTRYNEQFFGPGTRLTVL.

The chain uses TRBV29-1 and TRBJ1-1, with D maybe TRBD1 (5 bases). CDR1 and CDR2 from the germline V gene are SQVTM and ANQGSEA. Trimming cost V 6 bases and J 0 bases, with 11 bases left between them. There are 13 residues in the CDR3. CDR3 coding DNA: TGCAGCGTCCCGGGACCGTTGAACACTGAAGCTTTCTTT. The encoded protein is CSVPGPLNTEAFF.

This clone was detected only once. In nucleotides, the CDR3 is TGTGCCAGCAGCCCTGACAGGATCTTAGGATTTTCACCCCTCCACTTT. Its translation: CASSPDRILGFSPLHF. The chain recombines TRBV6-6 with TRBJ1-6; D is possibly TRBD1 (6 bases). Germline V gene sequence: CDR1 MNHNY, CDR2 SVGAGI (reference sequence). V lost 6 bases, J lost 9 bases, and 21 bases lay in between. The CDR3 sequence is 16 residues long.

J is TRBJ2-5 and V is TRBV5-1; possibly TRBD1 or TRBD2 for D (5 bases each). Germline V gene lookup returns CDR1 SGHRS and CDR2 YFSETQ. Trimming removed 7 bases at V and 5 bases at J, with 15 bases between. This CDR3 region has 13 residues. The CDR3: CASSGLFGETQYF. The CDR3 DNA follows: TGCGCCAGCTCGGGGCTGTTCGGGGAGACCCAGTACTTC.